A selection of T cell receptor beta chains follows, all from one sample in a study of read filtering for tumor transcriptome and immune sequencing. A single record per CDR3 protein comes from TCRdb applying MiXCR to the reads. The profile shows under 150,000 distinct CDR3 sequences, around 14% of them singletons. Input material: a population of CD138-negative cells sorted from bone marrow. These receptors came from a donor aged 40 or over with multiple myeloma. Each CDR3 is given with its conserved first and last residue. D genes are given only for firm matches. Rows may omit the clone size; those that give it use once, few, many or a size class.

clone size: -; D gene: -; V gene: TRBV7-9; J gene: TRBJ1-1; CDR3 protein: CASSLGGTEAVF; CDR3 DNA: TGTGCCAGCAGCCTTGGCGGGACTGAAGCTGTCTTT
clone size: many; D gene: -; V gene: TRBV19; J gene: TRBJ2-6; CDR3 protein: CASSIRRAGANVLTF; CDR3 DNA: TGTGCCAGTAGTATACGAAGGGCTGGGGCCAACGTCCTGACTTTC
clone size: few; D gene: -; V gene: TRBV9; J gene: TRBJ1-5; CDR3 protein: CASSVEGGNQPQHF; CDR3 DNA: TGTGCCAGCAGCGTAGAGGGGGGCAATCAGCCCCAGCATTTT
clone size: -; D gene: TRBD2; V gene: TRBV3-1; J gene: TRBJ2-5; CDR3 protein: CATLTSGRRSETQYF; CDR3 DNA: TGTGCCACTCTGACTAGCGGGAGGAGGTCGGAGACCCAGTACTTC
clone size: many; D gene: -; V gene: TRBV15; J gene: TRBJ2-7; CDR3 protein: CATSSLGLLSEQYF; CDR3 DNA: TGTGCCACCAGCAGCTTAGGACTGCTCAGCGAGCAGTACTTC
clone size: many; D gene: -; V gene: TRBV20-1; J gene: TRBJ1-5; CDR3 protein: CSARDPGNQPQHF; CDR3 DNA: TGCAGTGCTAGAGATCCGGGTAATCAGCCCCAGCATTTT
clone size: many; D gene: -; V gene: TRBV6-5; J gene: TRBJ1-5; CDR3 protein: CASSRTPDSNQPQHF; CDR3 DNA: TGTGCCAGCAGCCGGACACCGGATAGCAATCAGCCCCAGCATTTT
clone size: many; D gene: TRBD1; V gene: TRBV9; J gene: TRBJ2-2; CDR3 protein: CASSVGTDYTGELFF; CDR3 DNA: TGTGCCAGCAGCGTTGGGACAGACTACACCGGGGAGCTGTTTTTT
clone size: -; D gene: -; V gene: TRBV12-3/TRBV12-4; J gene: TRBJ2-1; CDR3 protein: CASSLWGVRDDEQFF; CDR3 DNA: TGTGCCAGCAGTTTATGGGGGGTTAGGGACGATGAGCAGTTCTTC
clone size: few; D gene: -; V gene: TRBV7-9; J gene: TRBJ2-7; CDR3 protein: CASSSGWAMPDEQYF; CDR3 DNA: TGTGCCAGCAGCTCCGGATGGGCGATGCCGGACGAGCAGTACTTC
clone size: many; D gene: -; V gene: TRBV11-2; J gene: TRBJ2-7; CDR3 protein: CASSLVLDSSYEQYF; CDR3 DNA: TGTGCCAGCAGCTTAGTGCTCGACAGTTCCTACGAGCAGTACTTC
clone size: few; D gene: -; V gene: TRBV2; J gene: TRBJ1-4; CDR3 protein: CASKTGGSEKLFF; CDR3 DNA: TGTGCCAGCAAAACGGGTGGAAGCGAAAAACTGTTTTTT
clone size: many; D gene: TRBD2; V gene: TRBV20-1; J gene: TRBJ2-5; CDR3 protein: CSANGLAGWGETQYF; CDR3 DNA: TGCAGTGCTAACGGACTAGCCGGATGGGGTGAGACCCAGTACTTC
clone size: many; D gene: -; V gene: TRBV29-1; J gene: TRBJ1-2; CDR3 protein: CSVAQGQRDYGYTF; CDR3 DNA: TGCAGCGTTGCCCAAGGACAGAGGGACTATGGCTACACCTTC
clone size: many; D gene: TRBD2; V gene: TRBV29-1; J gene: TRBJ2-3; CDR3 protein: CSVERLAGETDTQYF; CDR3 DNA: TGCAGCGTTGAGCGACTAGCGGGAGAAACAGATACGCAGTATTTT
clone size: many; D gene: -; V gene: TRBV6-1; J gene: TRBJ2-1; CDR3 protein: CASSLRHNEQFF; CDR3 DNA: TGTGCCAGCAGCCTTAGACACAATGAGCAGTTCTTC
clone size: many; D gene: -; V gene: TRBV11-2; J gene: TRBJ2-7; CDR3 protein: CASSLSRGYYEQYF; CDR3 DNA: TGTGCCAGCAGCTTATCCCGGGGTTACTACGAGCAGTACTTC
clone size: many; D gene: TRBD2; V gene: TRBV5-1; J gene: TRBJ2-3; CDR3 protein: CASRELRGEILFTQYF; CDR3 DNA: TGCGCCAGCAGGGAGCTGCGGGGGGAGATCTTGTTTACGCAGTATTTT
clone size: many; D gene: -; V gene: TRBV20-1; J gene: TRBJ2-5; CDR3 protein: CSARDKTLETQYF; CDR3 DNA: TGCAGTGCTAGAGATAAAACGTTGGAGACCCAGTACTTC